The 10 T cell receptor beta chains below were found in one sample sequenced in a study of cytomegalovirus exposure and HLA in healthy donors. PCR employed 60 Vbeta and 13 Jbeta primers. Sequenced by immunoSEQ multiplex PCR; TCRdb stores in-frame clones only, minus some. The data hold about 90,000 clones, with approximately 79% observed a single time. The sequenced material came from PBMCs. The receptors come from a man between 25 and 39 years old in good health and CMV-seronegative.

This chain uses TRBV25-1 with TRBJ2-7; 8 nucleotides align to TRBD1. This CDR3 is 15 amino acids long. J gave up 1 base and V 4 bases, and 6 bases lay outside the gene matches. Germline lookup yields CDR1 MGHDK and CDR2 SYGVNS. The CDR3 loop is CASSARDRWSYEQYF. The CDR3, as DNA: TGTGCCAGCAGTGCACGGGACAGGTGGTCCTACGAGCAGTACTTC.

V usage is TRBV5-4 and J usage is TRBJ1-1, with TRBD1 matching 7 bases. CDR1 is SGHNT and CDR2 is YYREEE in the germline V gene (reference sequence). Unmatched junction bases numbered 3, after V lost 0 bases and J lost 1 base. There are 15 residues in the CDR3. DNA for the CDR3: TGTGCCAGCAGCTTGGACGGGACAGAGAACACTGAAGCTTTCTTT. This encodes CASSLDGTENTEAFF.

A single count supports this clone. CDR3 loop: CASSPPGTDYNEQFF. The CDR3 DNA sequence: TGTGCCAGCAGTCCACCCGGGACAGACTACAATGAGCAGTTCTTC. The rearrangement joins TRBV27 to TRBJ2-1; 7 bases are a match to TRBD1. Germline-derived CDR1 and CDR2 are MNHEY and SMNVEV (reference sequence). Trimming took 5 bases from V and 3 from J; bases not matched to a gene: 7. The CDR3 spans 15 residues.

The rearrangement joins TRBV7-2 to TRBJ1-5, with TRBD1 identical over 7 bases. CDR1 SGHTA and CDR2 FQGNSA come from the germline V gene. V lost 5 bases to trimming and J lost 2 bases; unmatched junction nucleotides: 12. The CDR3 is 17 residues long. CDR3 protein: CASSQNQVTGGNQPQHF. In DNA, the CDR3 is TGTGCCAGCAGCCAGAATCAGGTCACAGGGGGCAATCAGCCCCAGCATTTT.

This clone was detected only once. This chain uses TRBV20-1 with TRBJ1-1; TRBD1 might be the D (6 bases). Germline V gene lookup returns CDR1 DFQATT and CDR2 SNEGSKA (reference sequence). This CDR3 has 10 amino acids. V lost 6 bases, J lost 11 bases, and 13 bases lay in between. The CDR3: CSARQEVAFF. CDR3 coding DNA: TGCAGTGCACGACAGGAGGTGGCTTTCTTT.

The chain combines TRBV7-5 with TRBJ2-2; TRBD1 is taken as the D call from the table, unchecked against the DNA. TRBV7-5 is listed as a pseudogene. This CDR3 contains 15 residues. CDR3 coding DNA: TGTGTCAGAAGCTGGGACAGGGATGGCACCGGGGAGCTGTTTTTT. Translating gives CVRSWDRDGTGELFF.

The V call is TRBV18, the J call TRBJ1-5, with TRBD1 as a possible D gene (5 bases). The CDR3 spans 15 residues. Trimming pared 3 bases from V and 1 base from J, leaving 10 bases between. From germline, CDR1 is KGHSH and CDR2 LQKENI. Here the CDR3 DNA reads TGTGCCAGCTCACCCGACAGTTTAAGCAATCAGCCCCAGCATTTT. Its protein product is CASSPDSLSNQPQHF.

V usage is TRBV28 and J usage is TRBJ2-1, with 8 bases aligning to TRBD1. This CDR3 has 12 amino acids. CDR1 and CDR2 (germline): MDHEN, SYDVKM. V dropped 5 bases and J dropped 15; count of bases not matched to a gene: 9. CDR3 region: CASSLQGQGPFF. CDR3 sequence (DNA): TGTGCCAGCAGTCTACAAGGACAGGGTCCGTTCTTC.

The CDR3: CASSSGTAGNTIYF. Here the CDR3 DNA reads TGCGCCAGCAGCTCTGGGACAGCTGGAAACACCATATATTTT. This chain connects TRBV5-1 to TRBJ1-3; 7 bases are shared with TRBD1. J lost 2 bases, V lost 3 bases, and 2 bases had no gene match. Germline V gene sequence: CDR1 SGHRS, CDR2 YFSETQ. CDR3 length equals 14 residues.

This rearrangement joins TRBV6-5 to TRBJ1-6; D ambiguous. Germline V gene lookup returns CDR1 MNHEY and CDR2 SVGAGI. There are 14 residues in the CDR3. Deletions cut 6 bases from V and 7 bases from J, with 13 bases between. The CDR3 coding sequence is TGTGCCAGCAGGCGTTCTATCGGGAATTCACCCCTCCACTTT. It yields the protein CASRRSIGNSPLHF.